This passage covers 29 T cell receptor beta chains from one sample sequenced in a study of cytomegalovirus exposure and HLA in healthy donors. The repertoire was sequenced with immunoSEQ multiplex PCR; TCRdb's copy has only in-frame clones and lacks some. The sample includes about 58,000 clones, under 95% of them seen just once. The sequenced sample consisted of PBMCs. These receptors came from a man aged 18 to 29 in good health and CMV-seronegative.

The chain links TRBV13 to TRBJ2-1; a weak D match, TRBD2 (5 bases). The CDR3 consists of 14 residues. Trimming took off 2 bases at V and 7 bases at J, with 12 bases between the two ends. CDR1 is PRHDT, CDR2 FYEKMQ, per germline (reference sequence). In DNA form, the CDR3 reads TGTGCCAGCAGCTTAAGGAGGACCTCAAATGAGCAGTTCTTC. Protein: CASSLRRTSNEQFF.

V and J are TRBV6-1 and TRBJ1-2, with a weak D call TRBD1 (6 bases). Germline V lookup: CDR1 MNHNS, CDR2 SASEGT. Trimming pared 4 bases from V and 5 bases from J, leaving 23 bases between. The CDR3 is made up of 17 amino acids. DNA of the CDR3: TGTGCCAGCAGTGCCAACTTTTTTTCCCGGACAGCATATGGCTACACCTTC. Its translation is CASSANFFSRTAYGYTF.

The CDR3 nucleotides are TGTGCCAGCAGTTATGACAGGGCACCTGGAAACACCATATATTTT. This codes for CASSYDRAPGNTIYF. The chain joins TRBV6-5 to TRBJ1-3, with TRBD1 identical over 7 bases. After removal of 3 bases from V and 2 bases from J, the junction contained 4 bases not matched to a gene. The CDR3 is 15 amino acids. Germline V gene sequence: CDR1 MNHEY, CDR2 SVGAGI.

A single count supports this clone. The chain carries TRBV5-4 and TRBJ1-4; 8 bases are a match to TRBD1. From germline, CDR1 is SGHNT and CDR2 YYREEE (reference sequence). Losses at the gene ends were 3 bases for V and 5 bases for J; bases not matched to a gene: 6. The CDR3 runs to 15 residues. The CDR3 loop is CASSSGTGENEKLFF. CDR3 DNA: TGTGCCAGCAGCTCCGGGACAGGTGAAAATGAAAAACTGTTTTTT.

This clone was detected once. The J gene is TRBJ2-3, the V gene TRBV5-1, with 9 positions matching TRBD2. The CDR3 loop spans 16 amino acids. V was pared by 7 bases and J by 3 bases, with 12 bases of the junction left unmatched. Germline V gene data show CDR1 as SGHRS and CDR2 as YFSETQ. This CDR3 is CASYGRGTSSTDTQYF. CDR3 bases: TGCGCCAGCTACGGACGGGGGACTAGCAGTACAGATACGCAGTATTTT. The complete variable domain, with remaining parts taken from reference TRBV5-1 and TRBJ2-3, reads KAGVTQTPRYLIKTRGQQVTLSCSPISGHRSVSWYQQTPGQGLQFLFEYFSETQRNKGNFPGRFSGRQFSNSRSEMNVSTLELGDSALYLCASYGRGTSSTDTQYFGPGTRLTVL.

The chain uses TRBV19 and TRBJ2-1; 12 positions match TRBD2. Per the germline V gene, CDR1 is LNHDA and CDR2 is SQIVND (reference sequence). V lost 8 bases and J lost 8; bases outside the gene matches: 10. CDR3 length: 15 residues. The CDR3 region has the DNA TGTGCCAGTGCTCTAGCGGGAGGGCCATTATATGAGCAGTTCTTC. The encoded protein is CASALAGGPLYEQFF. Full variable domain (remainder filled in from reference TRBV19 and TRBJ2-1): DGGITQSPKYLFRKEGQNVTLSCEQNLNHDAMYWYRQDPGQGLRLIYYSQIVNDFQKGDIAEGYSVSREKKESFPLTVTSAQKNPTAFYLCASALAGGPLYEQFFGPGTRLTVL.

CDR3 protein: CASSLDGMNTQYF. As DNA, the CDR3 is TGTGCCAGCAGCTTAGACGGGATGAATACGCAGTATTTT. V and J are TRBV13 and TRBJ2-3; D possibly corresponds to TRBD2 (5 bases). The CDR3 totals 13 residues. V gave up 1 base and J gave up 7 bases, with 9 bases separating them. CDR1 and CDR2 (germline): PRHDT, FYEKMQ (reference sequence). Together with reference TRBV13 and TRBJ2-3, the CDR3 gives the full variable domain: AAGVIQSPRHLIKEKRETATLKCYPIPRHDTVYWYQQGPGQDPQFLISFYEKMQSDKGSIPDRFSAQQFSDYHSELNMSSLELGDSALYFCASSLDGMNTQYFGPGTRLTVL.

This clone was detected once. This chain links TRBV5-5 with TRBJ2-7; 9 nucleotides align to TRBD1. Trimming removed 4 bases from V and 5 bases from J; junction bases left unmatched: 7. Germline values: CDR1 SGHKS, CDR2 YYEKEE (reference sequence). The length of the CDR3 is 14 residues. The DNA for the CDR3 is TGTGCCAGCAGCGCCGACAGGGGGGACGACGAGCAGTACTTC. This sequence encodes CASSADRGDDEQYF.

V and J are TRBV6-1 and TRBJ2-1; D not certain. V lost 4 bases to trimming and J lost 10 bases, with 5 bases between them. The CDR3 covers 10 residues. The V gene's germline CDR1 is MNHNS and CDR2 SASEGT. The CDR3 DNA reads as TGTGCCAGCAGTGCGGTAGAGCAGTTCTTC. It codes for CASSAVEQFF.

The J gene is TRBJ2-2, the V gene TRBV4-2, with D possibly matching TRBD2 (6 bases). Germline V gene lookup returns CDR1 LGHNA and CDR2 YNFKEQ. The CDR3 extends over 16 amino acids. V lost 0 bases to trimming and J lost 3 bases, with 11 bases between them. The CDR3 loop is CASSQDVGSDTGELFF. DNA for the CDR3: TGTGCCAGCAGCCAAGACGTCGGGAGCGACACCGGGGAGCTGTTTTTT.

The gene calls are TRBV29-1 and TRBJ1-4, with 8 bases matching TRBD1. CDR3 length equals 14 residues. CDR1 SQVTM and CDR2 ANQGSEA come from the germline V gene. J was trimmed by 1 base and V by 6 bases; bases with no gene match: 4. The CDR3 DNA follows: TGCAGCGTCGCTGGACAGGGAACTAATGAAAAACTGTTTTTT. Translation gives CSVAGQGTNEKLFF.

The rearrangement joins TRBV11-1 to TRBJ2-7; D is possibly TRBD1 (5 bases). The CDR3 is 14 residues long. Germline V lookup: CDR1 SGHAT, CDR2 FQDESV (reference sequence). Trimming removed 6 bases from V and 2 bases from J, with 14 bases in between. The CDR3, as DNA: TGTGCCAGCAGTCCCGAAGGGGCGGCCTACGAGCAGTACTTC. It translates to CASSPEGAAYEQYF.

The V and J genes are TRBV19 and TRBJ1-1; D unclear. V lost 5 bases to trimming and J lost 1 base, with 5 bases between them. The CDR3 is made up of 12 amino acids. Germline CDR1 and CDR2: LNHDA and SQIVND (reference sequence). CDR3 loop: CASSFRNTEAFF. In DNA form, the CDR3 reads TGTGCCAGTAGTTTCAGGAACACTGAAGCTTTCTTT.

This chain joins TRBV6-5 and TRBJ1-1, with a tentative D call TRBD1 (6 bases). The CDR3 contains 14 residues. Germline CDR1 reads MNHEY; CDR2 reads SVGAGI. V lost 7 bases, J lost 1 base, and 13 bases lay in between. The CDR3 is CASNPRDKNTEAFF. Written as DNA, the CDR3 is TGTGCCAGCAATCCACGGGACAAGAACACTGAAGCTTTCTTT.

This rearrangement joins TRBV5-6 to TRBJ2-3, with a weak D call TRBD1 (5 bases). V was trimmed by 1 base and J by 0 bases, leaving 12 bases between them. CDR1 and CDR2 from the germline V gene are SGHDT and YYEEEE. CDR3 length: 16 amino acids. CDR3 loop: CASSLRGVRSTDTQYF. The CDR3 DNA is TGTGCCAGCAGCTTGAGGGGTGTGAGAAGCACAGATACGCAGTATTTT.

This chain joins TRBV5-1 and TRBJ2-1; 14 nucleotides align to TRBD2. The germline V gene encodes CDR1 SGHRS and CDR2 YFSETQ. V lost 4 bases, J lost 7 bases, and 16 bases stayed unmatched. This CDR3 region has 19 residues. The DNA for the CDR3 is TGCGCCAGCAGCCATCCGGGACTAGCGGGAGAGGGGGGGATGAATGAGCAGTTCTTC. Protein sequence: CASSHPGLAGEGGMNEQFF.

Remarks on this clone: The junction shows a germline mismatch at one end, possibly a read error. V and J are TRBV7-7 and TRBJ2-3; D is possibly TRBD2 (6 bases). The germline CDR1 and CDR2 sequences are SSHAT and FNYEAQ (reference sequence). The CDR3 is 15 residues long. The DNA of the CDR3 is TGTGCTAGCAGCTTGGGGCGGGGTGGCGCAGATACGCAGTATTTT. Protein sequence: CASSLGRGGADTQYF.

This clone was seen once. This chain connects TRBV15 to TRBJ2-3; 7 nucleotides line up with TRBD2. The ends lost 4 bases at V and 2 bases at J; junction bases unmatched: 3. Germline loops: CDR1 LNHNV, CDR2 YYDKDF (reference sequence). The CDR3 runs 14 residues. CDR3 bases: TGTGCCACCAGCACTAGCGGTTACACAGATACGCAGTATTTT. Protein: CATSTSGYTDTQYF.

The chain joins TRBV4-1 to TRBJ2-7; D perhaps matches TRBD1 (5 bases). Germline V lookup: CDR1 MGHRA, CDR2 YSYEKL. CDR3 length: 14 amino acids. V was clipped by 4 bases and J by 0 bases, with 10 bases between them. The CDR3 DNA is TGCGCCAGCAGCCCCTGGGGCCGCTCCTACGAGCAGTACTTC. Residues: CASSPWGRSYEQYF.

The chain couples TRBV6-1 to TRBJ2-7; D unresolved. The CDR3 contains 14 residues. CDR1 is MNHNS, CDR2 SASEGT, per germline. The ends were cut back, 1 base at V and 2 bases at J, with 9 bases in the middle. CDR3 residues: CASSEGASPYEQYF. CDR3 nucleotide sequence: TGTGCCAGCAGTGAAGGGGCCTCCCCCTACGAGCAGTACTTC.

This clone was picked up one time. The rearrangement joins TRBV5-4 to TRBJ2-1; no clear D. The CDR3 is 16 amino acids. V was trimmed by 0 bases and J by 5 bases, leaving 15 bases between them. Per germline, CDR1 SGHNT and CDR2 YYREEE (reference sequence). The CDR3 nucleotides are TGTGCCAGCAGCTTGGAGCCCCTGGGTACTAACAATGAGCAGTTCTTC. It translates to CASSLEPLGTNNEQFF.

The chain combines TRBV23-1 with TRBJ2-5, with 10 bases matching TRBD1. TRBV23-1 falls under the ORF class, with uncertain function. After removal of 4 bases from V and 4 bases from J, the junction contained 6 bases not matched to a gene. The CDR3 consists of 15 residues. This chain's CDR3 is CASSPGTGVPETQYF. For the CDR3, the DNA is TGCGCCAGCAGTCCAGGGACAGGGGTGCCAGAGACCCAGTACTTC.

The V gene is TRBV11-3, the J gene TRBJ1-1; D not resolved. V was clipped by 0 bases and J by 1 base, with 6 bases between them. This CDR3 is built from 14 residues. The germline CDR1 and CDR2 sequences are SGHNT and YENEEA. The DNA for the CDR3 is TGTGCCAGCAGCTTAGATCCGGGGAACACTGAAGCTTTCTTT. The encoded protein is CASSLDPGNTEAFF.

In the case of this clone: The sample carries other DNA sequences with the same CDR3. The chain employs TRBV7-2 and TRBJ2-3, with D tentatively TRBD1 (5 bases). The germline V and J ends were trimmed by 5 bases and 2 bases, with 11 bases remaining between them. The CDR3 has 14 amino acids. Germline CDR1 and CDR2: SGHTA and FQGNSA. In DNA form, the CDR3 reads TGTGCCAGCAGCCCCGGACATTCCACAGATACGCAGTATTTT. As protein: CASSPGHSTDTQYF.

The V call is TRBV2, the J call TRBJ1-5, with 7 nucleotides matching TRBD1. Looked up from germline, CDR1 is SNHLY and CDR2 is FYNNEI. With V trimmed by 6 bases and J by 4 bases, 9 bases remained unmatched. The CDR3 covers 15 residues. CDR3 region: CASRALDRQNQPQHF. The CDR3 bases are TGTGCCAGCAGGGCCCTGGACAGGCAAAATCAGCCCCAGCATTTT. Drawing the rest from reference TRBV2 and TRBJ1-5, the complete variable domain is EPEVTQTPSHQVTQMGQEVILRCVPISNHLYFYWYRQILGQKVEFLVSFYNNEISEKSEIFDDQFSVERPDGSNFTLKIRSTKLEDSAMYFCASRALDRQNQPQHFGDGTRLSIL.

V is TRBV21-1 and J is TRBJ1-2; the table assigns TRBD1, which was not confirmed against the DNA. TRBV21-1 is deemed a pseudogene. The CDR3 length is 11 residues. This CDR3 reads CARLWGQGYTF. The CDR3 DNA is TGTGCCAGGCTCTGGGGGCAGGGCTACACCTTC.

This chain links TRBV9 with TRBJ2-5, with 11 bases matching TRBD1. The germline gives CDR1 SGDLS, CDR2 YYNGEE. V gave up 4 bases and J gave up 2 bases; unmatched junction bases: 4. CDR3 size: 15 residues. The CDR3 sequence is CASSHGTGGQETQYF. The CDR3 nucleotides are TGTGCCAGCAGCCATGGGACAGGGGGGCAAGAGACCCAGTACTTC. The variable domain in full, completed from reference TRBV9 and TRBJ2-5, reads DSGVTQTPKHLITATGQRVTLRCSPRSGDLSVYWYQQSLDQGLQFLIQYYNGEERAKGNILERFSAQQFPDLHSELNLSSLELGDSALYFCASSHGTGGQETQYFGPGTRLLVL.

J is TRBJ2-1 and V is TRBV9; TRBD2 might be the D (6 bases). CDR3 length: 13 residues. Germline V lookup: CDR1 SGDLS, CDR2 YYNGEE. Trimming left V 7 bases short and J 2 bases short, with 10 bases between. CDR3 bases: TGTGCCAGCGGTGGGAGGACCTACAATGAGCAGTTCTTC. This sequence encodes CASGGRTYNEQFF.

The V gene is TRBV27, the J gene TRBJ1-1; TRBD1 matches at 9 bases. Germline CDR1 is MNHEY and CDR2 is SMNVEV (reference sequence). The CDR3 has 15 residues. V shed 2 bases, J shed 4 bases, and the junction held 5 bases outside the gene matches. The chain's CDR3 is CASSLDDRGTTEAFF. The CDR3 DNA sequence: TGTGCCAGCAGTTTAGATGACAGGGGGACCACTGAAGCTTTCTTT.